This T cell receptor (beta chain) was profiled in a study of T cell changes during pregnancy in multiple sclerosis. V gave up 7 bases and J gave up 1 base; unmatched junction bases: 6. The CDR3 loop spans 14 amino acids. The germline CDR1 and CDR2 sequences are SGHTA and FQGNSA. Profiled with immunoSEQ multiplex PCR; TCRdb holds only in-frame clones, not every one. The sample has about 61,000 clones, around 90% seen once; the top ten hold 2.5% to 4%. This chain connects TRBV7-2 to TRBJ1-1; 7 bases are a match to TRBD1. The sample in question was peripheral blood, obtained in the first trimester of pregnancy. The source of this sequence is a female donor in good health, enrolled as a control in a pregnancy study. The CDR3 DNA is TGTGCCAGCATCCACCGGGACAGGAACACTGAAGCTTTCTTT. This gives the protein CASIHRDRNTEAFF.